The 8 T cell receptor beta chains listed next were all sequenced from one sample in a study of blood T cell repertoires in COVID-19. Assay used: immunoSEQ multiplex PCR; TCRdb lists only in-frame clones, some missing. The sample holds over 100,000 clones, approximately 86% seen once. The sample comprised peripheral blood. The receptor source for this set is a woman in her 70s with COVID-19, enrolled during active disease.

V gene TRBV3-1 (or the pseudogene TRBV3-2) combines with J gene TRBJ2-5; 11 nucleotides align to TRBD2. The V segment lost 0 bases and the J segment 5 bases; nucleotides outside the gene matches: 5. This CDR3 region has 16 residues. CDR1 is LGHDT and CDR2 is YNNKEL in the germline V gene (reference sequence). CDR3 loop: CASSQDVLAGVETQYF. The CDR3 DNA reads as TGTGCCAGCAGCCAAGACGTACTAGCGGGGGTCGAGACCCAGTACTTC.

The chain joins TRBV10-3 to TRBJ2-1; 8 bases map to TRBD2. The CDR3 is 14 amino acids. In germline, CDR1 is ENHRY, CDR2 SYGVKD. Unmatched junction bases numbered 3, after V lost 2 bases and J lost 6 bases. This CDR3 reads CAISEPGLVNEQFF. CDR3 bases: TGTGCCATCAGTGAGCCGGGACTAGTCAATGAGCAGTTCTTC.

The V call is TRBV6-2 or TRBV6-3, the J call TRBJ2-2; D is possibly TRBD2 (6 bases). This CDR3 region has 16 residues. CDR1 and CDR2 (germline): MNHEY, SVGEGT. Trimming removed 2 bases at V and 5 bases at J, with 15 bases between. CDR3 DNA sequence: TGTGCCAGCAGTTACGGGGCCCTAGCGAGGACCGGGGAGCTGTTTTTT. This gives the protein CASSYGALARTGELFF.

This clone has only one observation. The chain employs TRBV6-5 and TRBJ1-6; TRBD1 is a possible D gene (5 bases). The V and J ends lost 4 bases and 8 bases respectively, with 12 bases between them. Germline V gives CDR1 MNHEY, CDR2 SVGAGI. The CDR3 length is 14 residues. The CDR3 region is CASSLGKGDSPLHF. In DNA form, the CDR3 reads TGTGCCAGCAGTTTGGGGAAAGGGGATTCACCCCTCCACTTT.

The chain is built from TRBV28 and TRBJ1-4, with D tentatively TRBD1 (5 bases). Germline V gives CDR1 MDHEN, CDR2 SYDVKM. This CDR3 comprises 14 residues. Trimming shortened V by 7 bases and J by 8 bases, and 17 bases separated the two germline ends. CDR3 protein: CASKRGQGGEKLFF. DNA for the CDR3: TGTGCCAGCAAAAGAGGGCAGGGAGGGGAAAAACTGTTTTTT.

V usage is TRBV7-9 and J usage is TRBJ1-6, with D perhaps TRBD1 (5 bases). Germline V gene data show CDR1 as SEHNR and CDR2 as FQNEAQ (reference sequence). Trimming left V 1 base short and J 6 bases short, with 16 bases between. This CDR3 comprises 17 residues. CDR3 sequence: CASSLEGRVGVNSPLHF. CDR3 coding DNA: TGTGCCAGCAGCTTAGAGGGCAGGGTAGGGGTTAATTCACCCCTCCACTTT.

V gene TRBV18 combines with J gene TRBJ2-2, with 10 positions matching TRBD2. Germline-derived CDR1 and CDR2 are KGHSH and LQKENI. The CDR3 contains 15 residues. J was trimmed by 5 bases and V by 2 bases; bases with no gene match: 2. The CDR3 spells CASSPSSGRTGELFF. CDR3 nucleotide sequence: TGTGCCAGCTCACCATCTAGCGGGAGAACCGGGGAGCTGTTTTTT.

This rearrangement joins TRBV5-6 to TRBJ2-5; 8 nucleotides line up with TRBD1. The V and J ends lost 4 bases and 2 bases, in that order; junction bases with no gene match: 10. The CDR3 sequence is 16 residues long. Germline CDR1 reads SGHDT; CDR2 reads YYEEEE. The CDR3 DNA sequence: TGTGCCAGCAGCCGATGGACAGGGAAGAATCAAGAGACCCAGTACTTC. The encoded protein is CASSRWTGKNQETQYF.